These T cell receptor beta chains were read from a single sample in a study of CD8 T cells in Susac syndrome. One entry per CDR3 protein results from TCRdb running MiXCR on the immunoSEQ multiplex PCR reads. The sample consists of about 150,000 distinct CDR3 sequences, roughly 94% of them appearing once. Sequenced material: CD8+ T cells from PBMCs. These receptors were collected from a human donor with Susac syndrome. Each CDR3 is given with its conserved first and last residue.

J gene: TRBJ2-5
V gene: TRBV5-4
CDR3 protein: CASSLAWAGSQYF

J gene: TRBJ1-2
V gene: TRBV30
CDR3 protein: CAWEGTGGLNGYTF

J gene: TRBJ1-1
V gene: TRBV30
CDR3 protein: CAWLRMGGLAFF

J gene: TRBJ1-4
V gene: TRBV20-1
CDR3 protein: CSAAPRGQFNEKLFF

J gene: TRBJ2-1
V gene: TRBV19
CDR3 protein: CASSTEAPPRGNEQFF

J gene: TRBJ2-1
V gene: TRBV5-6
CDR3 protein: CASSFSAGDEQFF

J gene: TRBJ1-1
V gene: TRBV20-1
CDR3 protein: CSARDYRVQTEAFF

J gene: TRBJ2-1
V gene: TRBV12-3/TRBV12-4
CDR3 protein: CASSSSGRALVDEQFF

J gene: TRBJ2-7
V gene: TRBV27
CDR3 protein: CASSAGQGVEEQYF

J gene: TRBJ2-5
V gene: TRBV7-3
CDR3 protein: CASSSTGAGETQYF

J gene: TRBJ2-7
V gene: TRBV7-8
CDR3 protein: CASSLSTDEQYF

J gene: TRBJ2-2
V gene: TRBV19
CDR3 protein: CASSRRQGNTGELFF

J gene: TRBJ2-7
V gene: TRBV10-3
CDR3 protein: CAIKTGSNYEQYF

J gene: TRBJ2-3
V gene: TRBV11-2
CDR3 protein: CASSSVAGAGGTDTQYF

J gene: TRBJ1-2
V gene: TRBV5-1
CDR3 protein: CAISLELRSPYGYTF

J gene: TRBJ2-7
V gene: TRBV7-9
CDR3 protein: CASSEDRPYEQYF

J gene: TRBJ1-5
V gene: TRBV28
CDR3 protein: CASSLQGSYSNQPQHF

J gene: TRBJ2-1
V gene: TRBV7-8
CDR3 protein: CASSLVAGGNEQFF

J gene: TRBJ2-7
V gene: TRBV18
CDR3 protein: CASSPASGSYEQYF

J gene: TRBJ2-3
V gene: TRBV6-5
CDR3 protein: CASSYEAETHTQYF

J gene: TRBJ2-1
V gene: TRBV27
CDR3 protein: CASSFPGDEQFF

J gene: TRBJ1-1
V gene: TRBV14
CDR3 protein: CASKRVDTEAFF

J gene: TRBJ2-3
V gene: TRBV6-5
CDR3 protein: CASARVSTDTQYF

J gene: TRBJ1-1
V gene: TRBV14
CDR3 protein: CASSQEPPWTGVSEAFF

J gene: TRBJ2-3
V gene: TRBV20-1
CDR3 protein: CSARTASTDTQYF

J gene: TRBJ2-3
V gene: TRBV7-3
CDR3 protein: CASSQDLTLGTDTQYF

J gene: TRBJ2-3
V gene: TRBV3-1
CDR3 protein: CASSQGTRTDAVDTQYF

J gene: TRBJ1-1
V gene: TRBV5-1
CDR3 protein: CASSLGQGVWNTEAFF

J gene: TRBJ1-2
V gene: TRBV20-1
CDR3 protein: CSATGDYGYTF

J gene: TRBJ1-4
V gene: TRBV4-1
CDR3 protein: CASSQDPPGATNEKLFF

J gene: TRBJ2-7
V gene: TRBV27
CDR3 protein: CASAPGTGDYEQYF

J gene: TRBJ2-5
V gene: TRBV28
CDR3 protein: CASSTDARWDGTQYF

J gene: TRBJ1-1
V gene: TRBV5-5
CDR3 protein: CASSLALGTEAFF

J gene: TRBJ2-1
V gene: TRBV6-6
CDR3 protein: CASEDPGTYNEQFF

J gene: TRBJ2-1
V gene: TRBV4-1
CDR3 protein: CASARRSSYNEQFF

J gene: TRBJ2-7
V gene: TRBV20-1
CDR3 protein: CSAGPSGSSYEQYF

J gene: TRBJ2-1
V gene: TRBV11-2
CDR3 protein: CASSLNAGDEQFF